The 15 T cell receptor beta chains below were found in one sample sequenced in a study of shared clonotypes between healthy human individuals. Some clones are missing from TCRdb's copy, which holds only in-frame ones; the method was immunoSEQ multiplex PCR. The data show about 2.2 million clones, roughly 91% seen once. Naive CD8 isolation took CD45RO-negative cells positively selected for CCR7 and excluded terminally differentiated effector memory CD45RA+ cells. The source material was naive CD8+ T cells from PBMCs. All receptors come from a man between 18 and 35 years old in good health. Some clones in this sample may be carry-over from other donors' samples.

The V and J genes are TRBV30 and TRBJ1-2, with 8 positions matching TRBD1. The V gene end was trimmed by 0 bases and the J gene end by 6 bases; junction bases not matched to a gene: 9. Per germline, CDR1 GTSNPN and CDR2 SVGIG (reference sequence). The CDR3 covers 15 residues. CDR3 in amino acids: CAWSVSGQGTDGYTF. The CDR3 nucleotides read TGTGCCTGGAGTGTATCAGGACAGGGAACGGATGGCTACACCTTC. Variable domain in full (rest from reference TRBV30 and TRBJ1-2): SQTIHQWPATLVQPVGSPLSLECTVEGTSNPNLYWYRQAAGRGLQLLFYSVGIGQISSEVPQNLSASRPQDRQFILSSKKLLLSDSGFYLCAWSVSGQGTDGYTFGSGTRLTVV.

A word on this clone: Within the sample, other DNA sequences also encode this same CDR3. This chain uses TRBV27 with TRBJ2-2; D is undetermined. Trimming cost V 7 bases and J 5 bases, with 5 bases left between them. Germline V gene lookup returns CDR1 MNHEY and CDR2 SMNVEV (reference sequence). The CDR3 has 11 amino acids. This chain's CDR3 is CASTSTGELFF. In nucleotides, the CDR3 is TGTGCCAGCACCTCAACCGGGGAGCTGTTTTTT.

V usage is TRBV4-1 and J usage is TRBJ2-7, with D uncertain. Germline-derived CDR1 and CDR2 are MGHRA and YSYEKL. The CDR3 is 15 amino acids. V gave up 3 bases and J gave up 0 bases, with 12 bases separating them. CDR3 sequence (DNA): TGCGCCAGCAGCCAGGCCCCTGGGATCTCCTACGAGCAGTACTTC. It yields the protein CASSQAPGISYEQYF.

The rearrangement joins TRBV7-6 to TRBJ2-5; a weak D match, TRBD1 (5 bases). CDR1 is SGHVS, CDR2 FNYEAQ, per germline. There are 12 residues in the CDR3. V gave up 7 bases and J gave up 5 bases, with 11 bases separating them. The CDR3 region is CASNKPGETQYF. CDR3 DNA sequence: TGTGCCAGCAATAAACCAGGGGAGACCCAGTACTTC.

The gene calls are TRBV28 and TRBJ2-3; TRBD1 matches 10 bases. CDR3 length equals 18 residues. Germline V CDR1 and CDR2: MDHEN, SYDVKM. J lost 2 bases, V lost 6 bases, and 14 bases had no gene match. The CDR3 nucleotides read TGTGCCAGCAGCAAACACCCGGGACAGGGGTACCACACAGATACGCAGTATTTT. It specifies CASSKHPGQGYHTDTQYF.

The chain links TRBV7-8 to TRBJ2-7, with 12 bases identical to TRBD2. The V gene end was trimmed by 2 bases and the J gene end by 6 bases; junction bases not matched to a gene: 8. CDR1 and CDR2 (germline): SGHVS, FQNEAQ. This CDR3 comprises 16 residues. The CDR3 DNA reads TGTGCCAGCAGCTTAACTAGCGGGGGGCCTGCGGCCGAGCAGTACTTC. Protein: CASSLTSGGPAAEQYF.

Only one count was recorded for this clone. This rearrangement joins TRBV28 to TRBJ1-2, with 9 nucleotides matching TRBD1. This CDR3 contains 15 residues. Losses at the gene ends were 6 bases for V and 6 bases for J; bases not matched to a gene: 11. Germline V gene lookup returns CDR1 MDHEN and CDR2 SYDVKM. CDR3 in amino acids: CASSPRRTGEDGYTF. DNA of the CDR3: TGTGCCAGCAGCCCCAGGCGGACAGGGGAGGATGGCTACACCTTC.

The V and J genes are TRBV27 and TRBJ2-3; D not certain. V lost 0 bases and J 2 bases, leaving 12 bases between the germline ends. Germline V lookup: CDR1 MNHEY, CDR2 SMNVEV (reference sequence). This CDR3 comprises 16 residues. The CDR3 nucleotides read TGTGCCAGCAGTTTATCCTCCGACTCCGCCACAGATACGCAGTATTTT. It is translated as CASSLSSDSATDTQYF.

The V gene is TRBV13, the J gene TRBJ1-6; D is uncertain. Germline V gene lookup returns CDR1 PRHDT and CDR2 FYEKMQ (reference sequence). This CDR3 region has 16 residues. The V gene lost 6 bases and the J gene lost 0 bases, with 12 bases spanning the gap. The CDR3 region is CASRDTVSSYNSPLHF. CDR3 nucleotides: TGTGCCAGCAGAGATACAGTGAGCTCCTATAATTCACCCCTCCACTTT.

This clone came up a few times. CDR3 region: CASRPGPAPEAFF. CDR3 bases: TGTGCCAGCAGGCCAGGGCCAGCACCTGAAGCTTTCTTT. J is TRBJ1-1 and V is TRBV27, with D perhaps matching TRBD1 (5 bases). The CDR3 has 13 residues. The germline V gene encodes CDR1 MNHEY and CDR2 SMNVEV (reference sequence). Trimming left V 6 bases short and J 6 bases short, with 14 bases between.

V and J are TRBV27 and TRBJ2-1, with TRBD2 matching over 8 bases. CDR3 length equals 15 residues. Germline-derived CDR1 and CDR2 are MNHEY and SMNVEV (reference sequence). Trimming removed 5 bases from V and 8 bases from J; junction bases left unmatched: 11. CDR3 DNA: TGTGCCAGCAGTCCCGTTGGGACTAGTACGTATGAGCAGTTCTTC. Protein sequence: CASSPVGTSTYEQFF.

The V gene is TRBV7-6, the J gene TRBJ2-7; D not resolved. CDR1 and CDR2 (germline): SGHVS, FNYEAQ. This CDR3 has 14 residues. Trimming took 0 bases from V and 3 from J, leaving 9 bases between them. CDR3 amino acids: CASSLAGKGYEQYF. The CDR3, as DNA: TGTGCCAGCAGCTTAGCAGGGAAGGGCTACGAGCAGTACTTC.

V usage is TRBV28 and J usage is TRBJ2-2; TRBD2 matches 12 bases. Trimming at V came to 6 bases and at J to 7 bases, leaving 6 bases not matched to a gene. From germline, CDR1 is MDHEN and CDR2 SYDVKM. The CDR3 loop spans 15 amino acids. The DNA for the CDR3 is TGTGCCAGCAGCCTGACTAGCGGGAGCGTCGGGGAGCTGTTTTTT. This translates into CASSLTSGSVGELFF. Variable domain in full (rest from reference TRBV28 and TRBJ2-2): DVKVTQSSRYLVKRTGEKVFLECVQDMDHENMFWYRQDPGLGLRLIYFSYDVKMKEKGDIPEGYSVSREKKERFSLILESASTNQTSMYLCASSLTSGSVGELFFGEGSRLTVL.

About this clone: Other nucleotide sequences in the sample specify the same CDR3. The gene calls are TRBV27 and TRBJ2-1; tentative D call: TRBD2 (5 bases). Germline assignment: CDR1 MNHEY and CDR2 SMNVEV (reference sequence). The CDR3 length is 15 residues. V lost 2 bases and J 3 bases, leaving 11 bases between the germline ends. CDR3 in DNA: TGTGCCAGCAGTTTAAGTGGGAGCGGCTACAATGAGCAGTTCTTC. Translation gives CASSLSGSGYNEQFF.

J is TRBJ2-1 and V is TRBV9; 7 nucleotides line up with TRBD1. Trimming cost V 2 bases and J 4 bases; bases outside gene matches: 15. The CDR3 has 18 amino acids. CDR1 is SGDLS, CDR2 YYNGEE, per germline. CDR3 nucleotides: TGTGCCAGCAGCGTCTCCCCTACCGGGACAGATTTTTACAATGAGCAGTTCTTC. Translating it yields CASSVSPTGTDFYNEQFF. The whole variable domain, filled in from reference TRBV9 and TRBJ2-1, reads DSGVTQTPKHLITATGQRVTLRCSPRSGDLSVYWYQQSLDQGLQFLIQYYNGEERAKGNILERFSAQQFPDLHSELNLSSLELGDSALYFCASSVSPTGTDFYNEQFFGPGTRLTVL.